These T cell receptor beta chains were read from a single sample in a study of CD8+ T cells in alopecia areata. TCRdb's copy holds only in-frame clones and misses some; the assay was immunoSEQ multiplex PCR. This table holds 200,000 to 250,000 clones, 57% found once. The sample was CD4+ T cells sorted from blood, taken at week 0. The source of these receptors is a human donor with alopecia areata. Each CDR3 is given with its conserved first and last residue. D genes are given only for firm matches. A clone size is listed for some rows: how often the clone was seen (once, few, many), or a class if it is expanded.

d_call: TRBD1; clone_size: NA; v_call: TRBV2; j_call: TRBJ1-1; cdr3_nt: TGTGCCAGCAGTGACCGGAGGACAGGGGCGAATGAAGCTTTCTTT; cdr3_aa: CASSDRRTGANEAFF
d_call: TRBD1; clone_size: few; v_call: TRBV10-3; j_call: TRBJ1-4; cdr3_nt: TGTGCCATCAGTGAGGCAGGGGGCTATGAAAAACTGTTTTTT; cdr3_aa: CAISEAGGYEKLFF
d_call: TRBD1; clone_size: few; v_call: TRBV29-1; j_call: TRBJ1-2; cdr3_nt: TGCAGCGCAGTAACCATACAGGGGGCGGCCTTGAATGGCTACACCTTC; cdr3_aa: CSAVTIQGAALNGYTF
d_call: NA; clone_size: NA; v_call: TRBV30; j_call: TRBJ2-1; cdr3_nt: TGTGCCTGGAGTGTACTCGGTAGTGGCCCGGCTTCTGTTGAGCAGTTCTTC; cdr3_aa: CAWSVLGSGPASVEQFF
d_call: NA; clone_size: NA; v_call: TRBV30; j_call: TRBJ2-5; cdr3_nt: TGTGCCTGGAGTCTGAGCGGAGAGACCCAGTACTTC; cdr3_aa: CAWSLSGETQYF
d_call: NA; clone_size: NA; v_call: TRBV9; j_call: TRBJ2-3; cdr3_nt: TGTGCCAGCAGCGTAGGACTGTTCACAGATACGCAGTATTTT; cdr3_aa: CASSVGLFTDTQYF
d_call: TRBD2; clone_size: NA; v_call: TRBV11-2; j_call: TRBJ2-3; cdr3_nt: TGTGCCAGCAGAAGACTAGCGGGCCCCGTCCGGTATTTT; cdr3_aa: CASRRLAGPVRYF
d_call: TRBD1; clone_size: NA; v_call: TRBV6-8; j_call: TRBJ2-7; cdr3_nt: TGTGCCAGCCCCGGGACAGGGGATTTCCACGAGCAGTACTTC; cdr3_aa: CASPGTGDFHEQYF
d_call: TRBD1; clone_size: NA; v_call: TRBV5-1; j_call: TRBJ2-3; cdr3_nt: TGCGCCAGCAGCTTGGGACAGGGTGCGGATACGCAGTATTTT; cdr3_aa: CASSLGQGADTQYF
d_call: NA; clone_size: few; v_call: TRBV29-1; j_call: TRBJ1-1; cdr3_nt: TGCAGCGTCGGCAGGCAGCTGAACACTGAAGCTTTCTTT; cdr3_aa: CSVGRQLNTEAFF
d_call: NA; clone_size: NA; v_call: TRBV30; j_call: TRBJ2-7; cdr3_nt: TGTGCCTGGAGTGGAGGACAGCCAGAGCAGTACTTC; cdr3_aa: CAWSGGQPEQYF
d_call: TRBD1; clone_size: NA; v_call: TRBV4-1; j_call: TRBJ2-2; cdr3_nt: TGCGCCAGCAGCACTCCGGGACAGGCCACCGGGGAGCTGTTTTTT; cdr3_aa: CASSTPGQATGELFF
d_call: TRBD1; clone_size: NA; v_call: TRBV4-1; j_call: TRBJ1-5; cdr3_nt: TGCGCCAGCAGCCAAGGCGTAGGCAGGGGGCCTCAGCCCCAGCATTTT; cdr3_aa: CASSQGVGRGPQPQHF
d_call: NA; clone_size: NA; v_call: TRBV9; j_call: TRBJ2-3; cdr3_nt: TGTGCCAGCAGCGTAGTGGGAGACAGGATCCTGCCAATTGAGGATACGCAGTATTTT; cdr3_aa: CASSVVGDRILPIEDTQYF
d_call: NA; clone_size: few; v_call: TRBV11-1; j_call: TRBJ2-7; cdr3_nt: TGTGCCAGCAGCCTAGCCCCAGGGGGGACCTACGAGCAGTACTTC; cdr3_aa: CASSLAPGGTYEQYF
d_call: TRBD1; clone_size: NA; v_call: TRBV29-1; j_call: TRBJ1-1; cdr3_nt: TGCAGCGCCGGGACAGGATTCTCGAACACTGAAGCTTTCTTT; cdr3_aa: CSAGTGFSNTEAFF
d_call: TRBD1; clone_size: NA; v_call: TRBV7-7; j_call: TRBJ2-3; cdr3_nt: TGTGCCAGCAGCGTGGGACAGACAGATACGCAGTATTTT; cdr3_aa: CASSVGQTDTQYF
d_call: NA; clone_size: few; v_call: TRBV7-2; j_call: TRBJ2-1; cdr3_nt: TGTGCCAGCAGCTACGGCCTCGTCAAGCAGTTCTTC; cdr3_aa: CASSYGLVKQFF
d_call: NA; clone_size: few; v_call: TRBV2; j_call: TRBJ2-2; cdr3_nt: TGTGCCAGCAGGGACAGACTAGCCTCGGGCACCGGGGAGCTGTTTTTT; cdr3_aa: CASRDRLASGTGELFF
d_call: NA; clone_size: few; v_call: TRBV7-8; j_call: TRBJ1-1; cdr3_nt: TGTGCCAGCAGCTTCCAGGGGAGGAACACTGAAGCTTTCTTT; cdr3_aa: CASSFQGRNTEAFF
d_call: TRBD2; clone_size: many; v_call: TRBV6-1; j_call: TRBJ2-1; cdr3_nt: TGTGCCAGCAGTGATGGGGGCAGCGGGAGGGCCAGTGAGCAGTTCTTC; cdr3_aa: CASSDGGSGRASEQFF
d_call: NA; clone_size: few; v_call: TRBV5-1; j_call: TRBJ2-7; cdr3_nt: TGCGCCAGCAGCTTGGCGTTCGTAGGGGGCTACGAGCAGTACTTC; cdr3_aa: CASSLAFVGGYEQYF
d_call: TRBD1; clone_size: few; v_call: TRBV19; j_call: TRBJ1-1; cdr3_nt: TGTGCCAGTAGGATGGGACAGGGAGGGATTGAAGCTTTCTTT; cdr3_aa: CASRMGQGGIEAFF
d_call: NA; clone_size: NA; v_call: TRBV13; j_call: TRBJ1-2; cdr3_nt: TGTGCCAGCAGCTTATCCGGGATCTCTGTCTATGGCTACACCTTC; cdr3_aa: CASSLSGISVYGYTF
d_call: NA; clone_size: NA; v_call: TRBV7-9; j_call: TRBJ2-7; cdr3_nt: TGTGCCAGCAGCTTAGTACGCGGGACGAACTACGAGCAGTACTTC; cdr3_aa: CASSLVRGTNYEQYF
d_call: NA; clone_size: few; v_call: TRBV4-1; j_call: TRBJ2-3; cdr3_nt: TGCGCCAGCAGCCAAGCGTCTAGCGACTCCCCGCAGTATTTT; cdr3_aa: CASSQASSDSPQYF
d_call: NA; clone_size: NA; v_call: TRBV30; j_call: TRBJ1-2; cdr3_nt: TGTGCCTGGAGTGTACGTCTTGGATATGGCTACACCTTC; cdr3_aa: CAWSVRLGYGYTF
d_call: TRBD1; clone_size: NA; v_call: TRBV2; j_call: TRBJ1-1; cdr3_nt: TGTGCCAGCAGGGAGCGGTGGGGGACAGGGCCGACTTTCTTT; cdr3_aa: CASRERWGTGPTFF
d_call: NA; clone_size: NA; v_call: TRBV10-2; j_call: TRBJ1-5; cdr3_nt: TGCGCCAGCAGTGTGGACAGATTCAATCAGCCCCAGCATTTT; cdr3_aa: CASSVDRFNQPQHF
d_call: NA; clone_size: NA; v_call: TRBV30; j_call: TRBJ1-6; cdr3_nt: TGTGCCTGGAGTGGCGAGTCGGGAAATTCACCCCTCCACTTT; cdr3_aa: CAWSGESGNSPLHF
d_call: NA; clone_size: NA; v_call: TRBV30; j_call: TRBJ1-5; cdr3_nt: TGTGCCTGGAGTAAGGACAGAGGAAATCAGCCCCAGCATTTT; cdr3_aa: CAWSKDRGNQPQHF
d_call: TRBD2; clone_size: NA; v_call: TRBV18; j_call: TRBJ2-1; cdr3_nt: TGTGCCAGCTCACCGGGACTAGAGGTGGGGGAGTTCTTC; cdr3_aa: CASSPGLEVGEFF
d_call: NA; clone_size: once; v_call: TRBV9; j_call: TRBJ1-1; cdr3_nt: TGTGCCAGCAGCGTCGGGTTCCTCACTGAAGCTTTCTTT; cdr3_aa: CASSVGFLTEAFF
d_call: NA; clone_size: once; v_call: TRBV2; j_call: TRBJ2-3; cdr3_nt: TGTGCCAGCAGCGCTCATGCAGATACGCAGTATTTT; cdr3_aa: CASSAHADTQYF
d_call: NA; clone_size: once; v_call: TRBV30; j_call: TRBJ1-5; cdr3_nt: TGTGCCTGGGGCCGGGAGCAGCCCCAGCATTTT; cdr3_aa: CAWGREQPQHF
d_call: TRBD1; clone_size: few; v_call: TRBV10-3; j_call: TRBJ2-7; cdr3_nt: TGTGCCATCAGGGACACCTCACAGGGGTCCTACGAGCAGTACTTC; cdr3_aa: CAIRDTSQGSYEQYF
d_call: NA; clone_size: few; v_call: TRBV19; j_call: TRBJ2-5; cdr3_nt: TGTGCCAGTAGTATAATCCCGACCACACTCGGCGAGACCCAGTACTTC; cdr3_aa: CASSIIPTTLGETQYF
d_call: NA; clone_size: NA; v_call: TRBV29-1; j_call: TRBJ2-3; cdr3_nt: TGCAGCGTTTCGACTAGGGCGGCAGATACGCAGTATTTT; cdr3_aa: CSVSTRAADTQYF
d_call: TRBD2; clone_size: once; v_call: TRBV11-1; j_call: TRBJ2-1; cdr3_nt: TGTGCCAGCACCCCGGGACTAGCGGGTGGGGGGTCCAACAATGAGCAGTTCTTC; cdr3_aa: CASTPGLAGGGSNNEQFF
d_call: NA; clone_size: NA; v_call: TRBV29-1; j_call: TRBJ1-4; cdr3_nt: TGCAGCGTGGCTTTGCCTCTAGGGGATGAAAAACTGTTTTTT; cdr3_aa: CSVALPLGDEKLFF
d_call: TRBD1; clone_size: few; v_call: TRBV6-5; j_call: TRBJ1-1; cdr3_nt: TGTGCCAGCAAAGGGACAGGCCACACTGAAGCTTTCTTT; cdr3_aa: CASKGTGHTEAFF
d_call: NA; clone_size: NA; v_call: TRBV29-1; j_call: TRBJ1-3; cdr3_nt: TGCAGCGTTGGGGCAGAGGCTGGAAACACCATATATTTT; cdr3_aa: CSVGAEAGNTIYF
d_call: NA; clone_size: NA; v_call: TRBV11-2; j_call: TRBJ1-5; cdr3_nt: TGTGCCAGCAGCGATCTTACCGGTGGGCCCCAGCATTTT; cdr3_aa: CASSDLTGGPQHF
d_call: NA; clone_size: NA; v_call: TRBV19; j_call: TRBJ1-3; cdr3_nt: TGTGCCAGTAGGTCAGGAGGAAACACCATATATTTT; cdr3_aa: CASRSGGNTIYF
d_call: NA; clone_size: NA; v_call: TRBV7-8; j_call: TRBJ1-1; cdr3_nt: TGTGCCAGCAGCTCCTCCGGGACATCGAACACTGAAGCTTTCTTT; cdr3_aa: CASSSSGTSNTEAFF
d_call: TRBD1; clone_size: few; v_call: TRBV4-1; j_call: TRBJ1-2; cdr3_nt: TGCGCCAGCAGCCGGACAGGGGGCCAATATGGCTACACCTTC; cdr3_aa: CASSRTGGQYGYTF
d_call: NA; clone_size: NA; v_call: TRBV11-2; j_call: TRBJ2-2; cdr3_nt: TGTGCCAGCAGCTTAGATCAAAGGGTCAGCGGGGAGCTGTTTTTT; cdr3_aa: CASSLDQRVSGELFF
d_call: TRBD1; clone_size: few; v_call: TRBV2; j_call: TRBJ2-7; cdr3_nt: TGTGCCAGCAGTCGGCGGGACAGGGCCACCTACGAGCAGTACTTC; cdr3_aa: CASSRRDRATYEQYF
d_call: TRBD1; clone_size: NA; v_call: TRBV4-1; j_call: TRBJ2-1; cdr3_nt: TGCGCCAGCAGCCAAGATCCCCGGGACAGACACTACAATGAGCAGTTCTTC; cdr3_aa: CASSQDPRDRHYNEQFF
d_call: NA; clone_size: NA; v_call: TRBV5-1; j_call: TRBJ1-1; cdr3_nt: TGCGCCAGCAGCTTGGTGGTGGGGGAGACTGAAGCTTTCTTT; cdr3_aa: CASSLVVGETEAFF
d_call: TRBD1; clone_size: NA; v_call: TRBV7-3; j_call: TRBJ1-1; cdr3_nt: TGTGCCAGCAGCTTAAGCAGGACAGGTGTCCGCGGCACTGAAGCTTTCTTT; cdr3_aa: CASSLSRTGVRGTEAFF
d_call: NA; clone_size: NA; v_call: TRBV9; j_call: TRBJ1-6; cdr3_nt: TGTGCCAGCGGCCAGGGGTTAAATTCACCCCTCCACTTT; cdr3_aa: CASGQGLNSPLHF
d_call: TRBD1; clone_size: NA; v_call: TRBV13; j_call: TRBJ2-7; cdr3_nt: TGTGCCAGCAGCTTGGGACAGGGCTTCCACGAGCAGTACTTC; cdr3_aa: CASSLGQGFHEQYF
d_call: TRBD1; clone_size: NA; v_call: TRBV6-5; j_call: TRBJ1-4; cdr3_nt: TGTGCCAGCAGGCAACAGGGGGCTGTTGAAAAACTGTTTTTT; cdr3_aa: CASRQQGAVEKLFF
d_call: NA; clone_size: NA; v_call: TRBV30; j_call: TRBJ1-4; cdr3_nt: TGTGCCTGGAGTGTAGGTGCCGGAAAACTGTTTTTT; cdr3_aa: CAWSVGAGKLFF